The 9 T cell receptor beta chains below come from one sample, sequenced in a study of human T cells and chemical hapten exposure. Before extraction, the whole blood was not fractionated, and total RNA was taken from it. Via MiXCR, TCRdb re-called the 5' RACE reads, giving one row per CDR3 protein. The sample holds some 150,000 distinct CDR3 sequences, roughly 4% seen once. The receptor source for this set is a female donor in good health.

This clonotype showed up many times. The CDR3 spells CASSLYQSLNTEAFF. In nucleotides, the CDR3 is TGCGCCAGCAGCTTGTATCAAAGCTTGAACACTGAAGCTTTCTTT. J is TRBJ1-1 and V is TRBV5-1; D gene uncertain. V lost 1 base and J 0 bases, leaving 10 bases between the germline ends. The CDR3 has 15 amino acids. Germline V CDR1 and CDR2: SGHRS, YFSETQ. Filled out from reference TRBV5-1 and TRBJ1-1, the complete variable domain reads KAGVTQTPRYLIKTRGQQVTLSCSPISGHRSVSWYQQTPGQGLQFLFEYFSETQRNKGNFPGRFSGRQFSNSRSEMNVSTLELGDSALYLCASSLYQSLNTEAFFGQGTRLTVV.

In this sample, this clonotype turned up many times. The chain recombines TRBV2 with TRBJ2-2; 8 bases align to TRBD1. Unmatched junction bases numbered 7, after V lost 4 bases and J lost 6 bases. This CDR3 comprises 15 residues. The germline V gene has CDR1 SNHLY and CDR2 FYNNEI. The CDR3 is CASSAQGAQPGELFF. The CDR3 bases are TGTGCCAGCAGTGCCCAGGGGGCGCAGCCCGGGGAGCTGTTTTTT.

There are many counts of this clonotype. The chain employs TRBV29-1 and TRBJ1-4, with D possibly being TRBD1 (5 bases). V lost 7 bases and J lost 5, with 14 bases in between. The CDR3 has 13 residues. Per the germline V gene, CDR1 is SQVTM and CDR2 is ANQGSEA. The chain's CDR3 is CSASGAPNEKLFF. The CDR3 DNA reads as TGCAGCGCTAGCGGGGCTCCCAATGAAAAACTGTTTTTT.

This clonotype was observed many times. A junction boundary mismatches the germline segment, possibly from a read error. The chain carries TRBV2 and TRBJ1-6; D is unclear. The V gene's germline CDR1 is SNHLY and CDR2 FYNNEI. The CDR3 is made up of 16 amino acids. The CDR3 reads CASREGISQYNSPLHF. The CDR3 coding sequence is TGTGCCAGCAGAGAAGGGATCAGCCAATATAATTCACCCCTCCACTTT.

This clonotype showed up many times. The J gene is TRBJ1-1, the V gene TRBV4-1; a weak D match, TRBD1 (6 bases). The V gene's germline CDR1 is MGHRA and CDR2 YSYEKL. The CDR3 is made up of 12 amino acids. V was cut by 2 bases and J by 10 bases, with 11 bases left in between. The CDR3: CASSQRQEPAFF. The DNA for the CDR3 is TGCGCCAGCAGCCAAAGACAGGAGCCAGCTTTCTTT.

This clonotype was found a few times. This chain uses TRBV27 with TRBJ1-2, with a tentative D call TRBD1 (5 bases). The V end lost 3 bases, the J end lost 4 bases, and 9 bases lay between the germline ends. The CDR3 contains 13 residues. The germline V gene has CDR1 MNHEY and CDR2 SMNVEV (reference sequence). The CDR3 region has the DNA TGTGCCAGCAGTTTTGGGGCAGCCTATGGCTACACCTTC. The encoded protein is CASSFGAAYGYTF.

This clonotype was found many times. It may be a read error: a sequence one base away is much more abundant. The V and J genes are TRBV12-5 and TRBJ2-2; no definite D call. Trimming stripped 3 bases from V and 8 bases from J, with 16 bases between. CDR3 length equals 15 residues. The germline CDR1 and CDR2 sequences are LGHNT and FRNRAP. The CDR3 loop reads CASGLSRGWRGELFF. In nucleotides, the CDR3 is TGTGCTAGTGGTTTATCAAGAGGTTGGAGAGGGGAGCTGTTTTTT. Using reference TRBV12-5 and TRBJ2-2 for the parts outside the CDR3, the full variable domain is DARVTQTPRHKVTEMGQEVTMRCQPILGHNTVFWYRQTMMQGLELLAYFRNRAPLDDSGMPKDRFSAEMPDATLATLKIQPSEPRDSAVYFCASGLSRGWRGELFFGEGSRLTVL.

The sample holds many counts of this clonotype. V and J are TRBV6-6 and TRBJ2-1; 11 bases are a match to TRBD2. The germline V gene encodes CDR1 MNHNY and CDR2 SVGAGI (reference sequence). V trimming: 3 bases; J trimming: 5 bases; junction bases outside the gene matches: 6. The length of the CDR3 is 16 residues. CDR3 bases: TGTGCCAGCAGTTATACTAGCGGGGGAGGTAACAATGAGCAGTTCTTC. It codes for CASSYTSGGGNNEQFF.

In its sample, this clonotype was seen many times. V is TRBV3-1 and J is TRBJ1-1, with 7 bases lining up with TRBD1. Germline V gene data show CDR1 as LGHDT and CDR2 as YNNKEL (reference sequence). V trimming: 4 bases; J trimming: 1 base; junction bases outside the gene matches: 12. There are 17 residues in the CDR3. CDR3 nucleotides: TGTGCCAGCAGCCGCTTGCGCCTCCGGGACAGGAACACTGAAGCTTTCTTT. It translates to CASSRLRLRDRNTEAFF.